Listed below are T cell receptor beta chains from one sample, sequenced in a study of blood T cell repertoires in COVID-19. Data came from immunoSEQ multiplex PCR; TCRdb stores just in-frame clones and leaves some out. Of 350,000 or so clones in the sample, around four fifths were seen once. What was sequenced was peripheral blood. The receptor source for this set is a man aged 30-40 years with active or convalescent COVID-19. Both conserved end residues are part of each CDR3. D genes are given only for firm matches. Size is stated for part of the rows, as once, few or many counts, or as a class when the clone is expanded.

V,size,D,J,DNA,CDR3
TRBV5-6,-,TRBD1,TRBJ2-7,TGTGCCAGCAGCAGGGTCCGGGACAGAGACTACGAGCAGTACTTC,CASSRVRDRDYEQYF
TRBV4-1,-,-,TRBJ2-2,TGCGCCAGCAGCCAAGTATTAGTCCCGAGGAACACCGGGGAGCTGTTTTTT,CASSQVLVPRNTGELFF
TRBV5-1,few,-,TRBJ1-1,TGCGCCAGCAGCCTAGACCCAGGGATGAACACTGAAGCTTTCTTT,CASSLDPGMNTEAFF
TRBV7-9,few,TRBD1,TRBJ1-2,TGTGCCAGCAGCTTCCACAGGGGTGGCTACACCTTC,CASSFHRGGYTF
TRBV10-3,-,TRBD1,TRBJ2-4,TGTGCCATCAGTGAGTCACAGGGGGCGAAGGCCAAAAACATTCAGTACTTC,CAISESQGAKAKNIQYF
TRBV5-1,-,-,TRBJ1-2,TGCGCCAGCAGCCCCCTGTCCAGTGGCTACACCTTC,CASSPLSSGYTF
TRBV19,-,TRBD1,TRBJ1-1,TGTGCCAGTAGTATAATCGGGACAGGGGTTAAAGCTGAAGCTTTCTTT,CASSIIGTGVKAEAFF
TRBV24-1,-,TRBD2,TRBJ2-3,TGTGCCACCAGTGGGTGGGAGGGCCAAGATACGCAGTATTTT,CATSGWEGQDTQYF
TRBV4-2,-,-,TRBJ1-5,TGTGCCAGCAGCCAAGACCTCGGGTCACAGGGCAATCAGCCCCAGCATTTT,CASSQDLGSQGNQPQHF
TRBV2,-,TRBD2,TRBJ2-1,TGTGCCAGCAGTGAAGTCCGAGCGGGAGGGCCCCATGAGCAGTTCTTC,CASSEVRAGGPHEQFF
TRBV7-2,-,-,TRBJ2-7,TGTGCCAGCAGCTTCGGCGGGCGATGGAACGAGCAGTACTTC,CASSFGGRWNEQYF
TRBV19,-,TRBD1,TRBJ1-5,TGTGCCAGTAGTTCAACAGGGGAGAGGCCCCAGCATTTT,CASSSTGERPQHF
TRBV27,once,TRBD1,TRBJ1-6,TGTGCCAGCAGGGGACAGGGAACCTATAATTCACCCCTCCACTTT,CASRGQGTYNSPLHF
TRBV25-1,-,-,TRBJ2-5,TGTGCCAGCAGTGACTTAAGAGGGGAGACCCAGTACTTC,CASSDLRGETQYF
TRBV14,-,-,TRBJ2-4,TGTGCCAGCAGCCCAAGGGGGTCAAACATTCAGTACTTC,CASSPRGSNIQYF
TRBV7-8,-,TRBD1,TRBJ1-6,TGTGCCAGCAGCTTAAGGACAGGGGGTGGAAATTCACCCCTCCACTTT,CASSLRTGGGNSPLHF
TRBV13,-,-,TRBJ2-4,TGTGCCAGCAGCTTATTTTCCAGAGCCAAAAACATTCAGTACTTC,CASSLFSRAKNIQYF
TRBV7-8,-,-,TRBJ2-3,TGTGCCAGCAGCTTGGGCAGGGCGAGCACAGATACGCAGTATTTT,CASSLGRASTDTQYF
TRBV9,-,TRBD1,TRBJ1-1,TGTGCCAGCAGCGCGACAGGGTCCACTGAAGCTTTCTTT,CASSATGSTEAFF
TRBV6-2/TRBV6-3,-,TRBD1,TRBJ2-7,TGTGCCAGCAGCTCCCGGGACAGTACCTACGAGCAGTACTTC,CASSSRDSTYEQYF
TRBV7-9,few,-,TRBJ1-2,TGTGCCAGCAGCTCGACTGAGAACTATGGCTACACCTTC,CASSSTENYGYTF
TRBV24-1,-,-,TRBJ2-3,TGTGCCACCATAAAACGGAGAATGGGGCCAGATACGCAGTATTTT,CATIKRRMGPDTQYF
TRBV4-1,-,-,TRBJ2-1,TGCGCCAGCAGCCAAGGCCAGTACAATGAGCAGTTCTTC,CASSQGQYNEQFF
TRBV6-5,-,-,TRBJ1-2,TGTGCCAGCAGGCCCAGCGGGGTAGACGGCTACACCTTC,CASRPSGVDGYTF
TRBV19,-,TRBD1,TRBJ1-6,TGTGCCAGTACCCCCGGGACAGGGGGGAATTCACCCCTCCACTTT,CASTPGTGGNSPLHF
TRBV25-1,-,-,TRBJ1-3,TGTGCCAGCTCGGGACAAATCTCTGGAAACACCATATATTTT,CASSGQISGNTIYF
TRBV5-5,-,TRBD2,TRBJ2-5,TGTGCCAGCAGCTTGCCTAGCGGGGGGGCATTAGAGACCCAGTACTTC,CASSLPSGGALETQYF
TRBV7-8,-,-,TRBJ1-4,TGTGCCAGCAGCTCTGGGGAGGCTAATGAAAAACTGTTTTTT,CASSSGEANEKLFF
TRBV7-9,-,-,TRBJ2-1,TGTGCCAGCAGCTTAAGCCCCGAGCAGTTCTTC,CASSLSPEQFF
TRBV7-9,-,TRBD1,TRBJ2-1,TGTGCCAGCAGCTTAGCCCACGGACAGGGGGTCGATGAGCAGTTCTTC,CASSLAHGQGVDEQFF
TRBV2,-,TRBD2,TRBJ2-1,TGTGCCAGCAGTCCTACTAGCGGGGGGCCCCATGAGCAGTTCTTC,CASSPTSGGPHEQFF
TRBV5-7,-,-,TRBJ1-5,TGTGCCAGCAGCTTGGCCACAGGAAGGGGAGGGAATCAGCCCCAGCATTTT,CASSLATGRGGNQPQHF
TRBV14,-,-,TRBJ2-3,TGTGCCAGCAGCCACGGGTTGACAGATACGCAGTATTTT,CASSHGLTDTQYF
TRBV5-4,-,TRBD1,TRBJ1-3,TGTGCCAGCAGCAAGGGACAGGGAAACACCATATATTTT,CASSKGQGNTIYF
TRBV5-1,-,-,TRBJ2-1,TGCGCCAGCAGCCTGGAGCGGGTGAGCTCCTACAATGAGCAGTTCTTC,CASSLERVSSYNEQFF
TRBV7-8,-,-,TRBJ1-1,TGTGCCAGCAGCAAAGGGTCCCGGGATTCGCCGTGGAGGGCATCGTACACTGAAGCTTTCTTT,CASSKGSRDSPWRASYTEAFF